This T cell receptor (beta chain) was documented in a study of identical twins. This clonotype was counted many times. Germline loops: CDR1 KGHSH, CDR2 LQKENI. With 0 bases removed from V and 2 bases from J, the gap between germline ends came to 8 bases. There are 14 residues in the CDR3. TCRdb recomputed calls from the 5' RACE reads with MiXCR, one row per CDR3 protein. The data contain about 260,000 distinct CDR3 sequences, roughly 7% of them singletons. The same sample was also used in a study of yellow fever vaccine responses in identical twins.

The receptor comes from a woman younger than 35 in good health. V and J are TRBV18 and TRBJ2-7; no clear D gene. The sample consisted of memory (CD45RO+) T cells sorted from blood. The CDR3 nucleotides are TGTGCCAGCTCACCACCCACAGTGACCTACGAGCAGTACTTC. Its translation is CASSPPTVTYEQYF.